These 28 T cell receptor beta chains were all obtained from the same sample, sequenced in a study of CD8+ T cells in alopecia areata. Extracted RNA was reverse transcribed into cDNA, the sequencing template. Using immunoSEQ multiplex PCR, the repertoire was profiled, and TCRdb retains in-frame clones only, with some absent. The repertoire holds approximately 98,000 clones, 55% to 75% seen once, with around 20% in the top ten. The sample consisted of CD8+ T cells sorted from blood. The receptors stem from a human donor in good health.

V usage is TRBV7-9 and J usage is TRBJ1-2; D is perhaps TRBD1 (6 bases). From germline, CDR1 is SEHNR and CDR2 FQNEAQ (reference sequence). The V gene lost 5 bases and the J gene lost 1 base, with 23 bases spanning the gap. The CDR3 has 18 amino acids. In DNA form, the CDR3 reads TGTGCCAGCAGCGACCGACACCGGGGGCGACTCCTTAACTATGGCTACACCTTC. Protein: CASSDRHRGRLLNYGYTF.

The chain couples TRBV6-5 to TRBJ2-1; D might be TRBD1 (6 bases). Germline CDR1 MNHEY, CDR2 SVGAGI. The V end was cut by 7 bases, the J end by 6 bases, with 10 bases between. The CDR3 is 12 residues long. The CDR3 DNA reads TGTGCCAGCACAGGCAGGGGCAATGAGCAGTTCTTC. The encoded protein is CASTGRGNEQFF.

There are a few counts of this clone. CDR3 residues: CASSPTFGLAGEQFF. The CDR3 nucleotides are TGCGCCAGCAGCCCTACCTTTGGACTAGCAGGCGAGCAGTTCTTC. The chain couples TRBV4-3 to TRBJ2-1, with TRBD2 identical over 8 bases. V lost 4 bases and J lost 10; bases outside the gene matches: 12. Germline lookup yields CDR1 LGHNA and CDR2 YSLEER. The CDR3 contains 15 residues.

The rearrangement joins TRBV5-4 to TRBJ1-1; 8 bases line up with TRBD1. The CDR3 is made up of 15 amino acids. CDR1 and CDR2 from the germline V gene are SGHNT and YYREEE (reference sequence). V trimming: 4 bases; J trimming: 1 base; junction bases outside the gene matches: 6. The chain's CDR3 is CASSEETGANTEAFF. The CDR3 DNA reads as TGTGCCAGCAGCGAGGAGACAGGGGCGAACACTGAAGCTTTCTTT.

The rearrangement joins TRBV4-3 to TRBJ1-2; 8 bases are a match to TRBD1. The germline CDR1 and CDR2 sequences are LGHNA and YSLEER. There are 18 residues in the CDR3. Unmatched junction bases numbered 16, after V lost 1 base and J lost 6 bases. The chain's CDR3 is CASSQGVGTGLLLDGYTF. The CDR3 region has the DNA TGCGCCAGCAGCCAAGGGGTCGGGACAGGTCTCCTTTTGGATGGCTACACCTTC.

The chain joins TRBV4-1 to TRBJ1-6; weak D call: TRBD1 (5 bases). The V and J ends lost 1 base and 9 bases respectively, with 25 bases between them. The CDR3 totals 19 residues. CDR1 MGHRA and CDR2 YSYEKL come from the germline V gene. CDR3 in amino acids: CASSQGPTGTLARGSPLHF. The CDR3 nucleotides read TGCGCCAGCAGCCAAGGTCCCACCGGGACGCTGGCCCGGGGTTCACCCCTCCACTTT.

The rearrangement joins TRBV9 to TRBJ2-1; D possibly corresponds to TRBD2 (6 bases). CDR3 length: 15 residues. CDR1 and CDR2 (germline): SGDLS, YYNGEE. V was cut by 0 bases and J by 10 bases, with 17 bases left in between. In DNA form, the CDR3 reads TGTGCCAGCAGCGTAGCACTATCGGGACTTCGAGAGCAGTTCTTC. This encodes CASSVALSGLREQFF.

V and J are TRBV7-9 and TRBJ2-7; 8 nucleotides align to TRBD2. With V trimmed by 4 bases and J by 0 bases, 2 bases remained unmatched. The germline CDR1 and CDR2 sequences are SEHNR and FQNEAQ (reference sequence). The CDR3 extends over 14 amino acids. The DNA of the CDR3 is TGTGCCAGCAGCTCCGGGAGGGACTCCTACGAGCAGTACTTC. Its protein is CASSSGRDSYEQYF.

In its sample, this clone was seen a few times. As DNA, the CDR3 is TGTGCCAGCAGCTTGGGGGCCCTAAGGAGCACAGATACGCAGTATTTT. It is translated as CASSLGALRSTDTQYF. J is TRBJ2-3 and V is TRBV5-6; D not resolved. CDR1 and CDR2 from the germline V gene are SGHDT and YYEEEE. This CDR3 spans 16 amino acids. Between the trimmed V and J ends, which lost 0 bases and 0 bases, there was a span of 11 bases. Drawing the rest from reference TRBV5-6 and TRBJ2-3, the complete variable domain is DAGVTQSPTHLIKTRGQQVTLRCSPKSGHDTVSWYQQALGQGPQFIFQYYEEEERQRGNFPDRFSGHQFPNYSSELNVNALLLGDSALYLCASSLGALRSTDTQYFGPGTRLTVL.

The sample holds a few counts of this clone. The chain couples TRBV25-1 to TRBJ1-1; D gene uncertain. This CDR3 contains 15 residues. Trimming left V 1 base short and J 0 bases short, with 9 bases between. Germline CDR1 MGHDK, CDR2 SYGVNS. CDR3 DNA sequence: TGTGCCAGCAGTGAATCGTCACAGCTGAACACTGAAGCTTTCTTT. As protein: CASSESSQLNTEAFF.

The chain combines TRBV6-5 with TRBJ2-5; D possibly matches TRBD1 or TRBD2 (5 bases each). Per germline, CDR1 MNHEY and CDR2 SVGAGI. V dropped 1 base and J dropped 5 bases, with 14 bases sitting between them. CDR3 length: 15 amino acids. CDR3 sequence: CASSYFPGSGETQYF. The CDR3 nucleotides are TGTGCCAGCAGTTACTTCCCAGGGAGTGGGGAGACCCAGTACTTC.

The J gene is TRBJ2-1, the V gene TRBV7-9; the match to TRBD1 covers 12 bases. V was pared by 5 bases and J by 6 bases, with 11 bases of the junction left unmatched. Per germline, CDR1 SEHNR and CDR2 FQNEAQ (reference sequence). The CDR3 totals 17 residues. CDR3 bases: TGTGCCAGCAGCCGACACAAGGGACAGGGGGCTAGCAATGAGCAGTTCTTC. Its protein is CASSRHKGQGASNEQFF.

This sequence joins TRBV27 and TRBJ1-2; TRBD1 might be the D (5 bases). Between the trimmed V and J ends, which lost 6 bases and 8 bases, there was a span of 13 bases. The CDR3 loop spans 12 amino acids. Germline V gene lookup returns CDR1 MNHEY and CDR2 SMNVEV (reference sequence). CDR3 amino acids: CASRSLGDGYTF. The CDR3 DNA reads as TGTGCCAGCAGATCCTTGGGGGACGGCTACACCTTC.

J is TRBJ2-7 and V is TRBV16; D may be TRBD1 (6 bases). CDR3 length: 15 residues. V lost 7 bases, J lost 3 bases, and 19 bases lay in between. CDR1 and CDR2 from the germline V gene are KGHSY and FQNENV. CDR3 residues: CASTGDHRDLYEQYF. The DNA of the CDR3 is TGTGCCAGCACCGGGGATCACAGGGACCTCTACGAGCAGTACTTC.

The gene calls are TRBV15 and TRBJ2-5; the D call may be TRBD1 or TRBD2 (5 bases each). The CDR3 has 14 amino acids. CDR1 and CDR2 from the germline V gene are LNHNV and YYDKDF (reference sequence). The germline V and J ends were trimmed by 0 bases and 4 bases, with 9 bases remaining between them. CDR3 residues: CATSRDGTAETQYF. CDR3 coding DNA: TGTGCCACCAGCAGAGATGGGACCGCAGAGACCCAGTACTTC.

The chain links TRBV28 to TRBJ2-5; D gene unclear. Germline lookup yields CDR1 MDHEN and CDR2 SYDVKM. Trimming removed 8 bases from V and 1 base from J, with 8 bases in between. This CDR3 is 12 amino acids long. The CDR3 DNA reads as TGTGCCAGCTCGGCCCCCCAAGAGACCCAGTACTTC. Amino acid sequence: CASSAPQETQYF.

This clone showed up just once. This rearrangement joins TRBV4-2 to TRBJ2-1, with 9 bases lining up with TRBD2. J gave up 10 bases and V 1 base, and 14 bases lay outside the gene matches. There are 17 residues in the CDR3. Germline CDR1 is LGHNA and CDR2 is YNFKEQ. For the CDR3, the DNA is TGTGCCAGCAGCCAAGTTCGGCGGGGGGGCTCCCTCAGGGAGCAGTTCTTC. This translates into CASSQVRRGGSLREQFF.

CDR3: CASSLTGTANQPQHF. As DNA, the CDR3 is TGCGCCAGCAGCCTCACCGGGACCGCGAATCAGCCCCAGCATTTT. The chain employs TRBV4-1 and TRBJ1-5, with D tentatively TRBD1 (5 bases). CDR3 size: 15 residues. V was trimmed by 4 bases and J by 4 bases, leaving 14 bases between them. Germline V gene lookup returns CDR1 MGHRA and CDR2 YSYEKL.

The chain's CDR3 is CASGSFDGELFF. The CDR3 region has the DNA TGTGCCAGCGGCTCATTCGACGGGGAGCTGTTTTTT. The chain combines TRBV6-1 with TRBJ2-2, with D unresolved. This CDR3 spans 12 amino acids. The ends were cut back, 8 bases at V and 7 bases at J, with 11 bases in the middle. CDR1 is MNHNS, CDR2 SASEGT, per germline.

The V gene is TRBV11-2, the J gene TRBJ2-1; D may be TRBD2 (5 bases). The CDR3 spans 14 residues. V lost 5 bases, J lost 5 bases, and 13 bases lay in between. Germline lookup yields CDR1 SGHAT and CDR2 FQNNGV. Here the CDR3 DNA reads TGTGCCAGCAGCCAGCGCTACGGGGACAATGAGCAGTTCTTC. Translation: CASSQRYGDNEQFF. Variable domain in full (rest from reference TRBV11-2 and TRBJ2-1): EAGVAQSPRYKIIEKRQSVAFWCNPISGHATLYWYQQILGQGPKLLIQFQNNGVVDDSQLPKDRFSAERLKGVDSTLKIQPAKLEDSAVYLCASSQRYGDNEQFFGPGTRLTVL.

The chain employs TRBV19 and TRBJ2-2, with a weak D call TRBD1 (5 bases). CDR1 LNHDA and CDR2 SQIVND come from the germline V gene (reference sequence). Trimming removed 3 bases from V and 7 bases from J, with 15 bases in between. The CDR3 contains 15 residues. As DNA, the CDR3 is TGTGCCAGTAGTATTACCAGGGTTGATGGCGGGGAGCTGTTTTTT. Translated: CASSITRVDGGELFF.

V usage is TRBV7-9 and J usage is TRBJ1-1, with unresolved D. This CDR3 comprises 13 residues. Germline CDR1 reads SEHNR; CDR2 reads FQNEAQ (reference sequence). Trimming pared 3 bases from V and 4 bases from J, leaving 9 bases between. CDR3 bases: TGTGCCAGCAGCTTCCCTATAGGCACTGAAGCTTTCTTT. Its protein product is CASSFPIGTEAFF.

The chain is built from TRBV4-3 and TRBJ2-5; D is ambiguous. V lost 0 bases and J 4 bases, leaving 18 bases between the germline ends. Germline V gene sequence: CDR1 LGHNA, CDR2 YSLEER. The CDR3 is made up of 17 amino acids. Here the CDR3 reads CASSQDLRSSRSETQYF. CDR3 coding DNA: TGCGCCAGCAGCCAAGATCTGCGGAGTAGCCGGTCAGAGACCCAGTACTTC.

CDR3 DNA: TGCAGCGCTCCGGACAGGATCAACCAAGAGACCCAGTACTTC. As protein: CSAPDRINQETQYF. This chain joins TRBV29-1 and TRBJ2-5; 7 bases match TRBD1. Unmatched junction bases numbered 8, after V lost 7 bases and J lost 0 bases. Germline CDR1 SQVTM, CDR2 ANQGSEA. This CDR3 has 14 residues. The entire variable domain, with the rest obtained from reference TRBV29-1 and TRBJ2-5, is as follows: SAVISQKPSRDICQRGTSLTIQCQVDSQVTMMFWYRQQPGQSLTLIATANQGSEATYESGFVIDKFPISRPNLTFSTLTVSNMSPEDSSIYLCSAPDRINQETQYFGPGTRLLVL.

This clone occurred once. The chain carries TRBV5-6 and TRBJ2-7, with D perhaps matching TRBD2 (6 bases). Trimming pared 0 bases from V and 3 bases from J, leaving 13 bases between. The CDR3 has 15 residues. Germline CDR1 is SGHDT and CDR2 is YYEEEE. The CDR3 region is CASSLVAAIFYEQYF. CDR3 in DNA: TGTGCCAGCAGCTTGGTAGCGGCCATCTTCTACGAGCAGTACTTC.

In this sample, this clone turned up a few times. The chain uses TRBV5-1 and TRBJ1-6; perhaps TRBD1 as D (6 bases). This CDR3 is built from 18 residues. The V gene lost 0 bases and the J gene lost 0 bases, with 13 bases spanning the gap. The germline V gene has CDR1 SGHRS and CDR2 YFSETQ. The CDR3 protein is CASSLDGTLSSYNSPLHF. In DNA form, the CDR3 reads TGCGCCAGCAGCTTGGATGGGACATTGAGCTCCTATAATTCACCCCTCCACTTT.

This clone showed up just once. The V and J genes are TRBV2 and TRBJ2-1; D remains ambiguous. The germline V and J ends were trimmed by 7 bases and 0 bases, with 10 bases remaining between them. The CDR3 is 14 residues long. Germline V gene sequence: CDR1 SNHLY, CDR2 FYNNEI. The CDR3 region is CASMDIASYNEQFF. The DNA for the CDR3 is TGTGCCAGCATGGATATTGCCTCCTACAATGAGCAGTTCTTC.

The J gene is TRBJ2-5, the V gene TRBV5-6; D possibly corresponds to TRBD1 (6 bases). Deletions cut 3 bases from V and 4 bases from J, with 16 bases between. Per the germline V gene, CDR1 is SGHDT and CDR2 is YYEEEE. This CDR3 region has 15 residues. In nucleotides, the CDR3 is TGTGCCAGCAGCTCAGCACAGGGTCCGGGAGAGACCCAGTACTTC. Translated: CASSSAQGPGETQYF.